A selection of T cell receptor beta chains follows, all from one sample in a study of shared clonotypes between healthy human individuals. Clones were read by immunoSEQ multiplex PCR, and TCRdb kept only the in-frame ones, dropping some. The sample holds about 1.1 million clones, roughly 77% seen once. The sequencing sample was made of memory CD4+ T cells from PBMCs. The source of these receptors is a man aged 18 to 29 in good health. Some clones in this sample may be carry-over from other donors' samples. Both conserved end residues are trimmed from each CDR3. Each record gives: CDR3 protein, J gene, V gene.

ASSFPAGETQY,TRBJ2-5,TRBV7-2
ASSLVALGAGELF,TRBJ2-2,TRBV5-1
ASSESGDLGELF,TRBJ2-2,TRBV6-1
ASSKGTSGSGELF,TRBJ2-2,TRBV19
SADRGETQY,TRBJ2-5,TRBV20-1
ASSPDRRYEQY,TRBJ2-7,TRBV5-6
SVGNRNYEQY,TRBJ2-7,TRBV29-1
ASSSSGTGYHEQY,TRBJ2-7,TRBV11-2
ASSPTVNTEAF,TRBJ1-1,TRBV18
AVWSRGRMEQY,TRBJ2-7,TRBV28
ASSFEVLNEKLF,TRBJ1-4,TRBV7-2
ASSWGQGAAGELF,TRBJ2-2,TRBV7-8
ASSLDLHQPQH,TRBJ1-5,TRBV5-4
SVQTGADQPQH,TRBJ1-5,TRBV29-1
ASSGLAENYNEQF,TRBJ2-1,TRBV5-1
ASSFGAVPAYGQPQH,TRBJ1-5,TRBV5-6
ASSFQATDTQY,TRBJ2-3,TRBV11-3
ASRQVSEKLF,TRBJ1-4,TRBV28